This T cell receptor (beta chain) derives from a study of molecular identifiers for immune sequencing clone quantification. About the study: Replicates involved a five-way split of RNA from approximately 20,000 or 100,000 naive CD8 cells, with sequencing of four. Regarding the study as a whole: Barcode collisions between identical TCR molecules could shrink estimates of highly expanded clone sizes. Clones of above 20 RNA copies carried over 97% of effector molecules; in naive cells they carried under 1%.

TCRdb passed the PCR reads through MiXCR, listing each CDR3 protein once. The sample includes over 550,000 distinct CDR3 sequences, roughly 25% seen only once; the top ten take about 0.78%. Trimming stripped 0 bases from V and 5 bases from J, with 11 bases between. Germline V CDR1 and CDR2: ENHRY, SYGVKD. The CDR3 covers 15 residues. This clonotype was seen repeatedly, ten times or more. Its antigen is not known. Construction of naive CD8 libraries employed about 18,000 to 1,100,000 sorted cells together with 10%, 30% or 50% RNA. This clonotype was sampled from a human donor in good health. Some libraries in this study had Jurkat cell RNA spiked in. J is TRBJ2-1 and V is TRBV10-3; either TRBD1 or TRBD2 may fit D (5 bases each). Material: naive CD8+ T cells from blood, with Jurkat cell RNA spiked in. The subset was: FACS-sorted CD8+CD4-CCR7+CD45RA+ naive T cells. CDR3 loop: CAISESMGPNNEQFF. DNA of the CDR3: TGTGCCATCAGTGAGTCCATGGGACCAAACAATGAGCAGTTCTTC.